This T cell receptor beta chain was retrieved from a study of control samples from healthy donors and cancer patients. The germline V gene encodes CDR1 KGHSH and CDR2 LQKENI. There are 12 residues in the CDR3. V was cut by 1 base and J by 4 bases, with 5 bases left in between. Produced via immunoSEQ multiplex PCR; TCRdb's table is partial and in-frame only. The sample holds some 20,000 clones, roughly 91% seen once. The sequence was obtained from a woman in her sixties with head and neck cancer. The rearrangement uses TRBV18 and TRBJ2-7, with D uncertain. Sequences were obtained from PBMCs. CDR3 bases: TGTGCCAGCTCACCACGAGTTTACGAGCAGTACTTC. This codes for CASSPRVYEQYF.